Given below is one T cell receptor (beta chain) in context. Clones were sequenced by immunoSEQ multiplex PCR, and TCRdb holds only the in-frame ones, with some missing. Found here are 500,000 to 850,000 clones, 80% to 90% of them singletons; the top ten hold roughly 0.0087%. The data stem from a study of shared T cell receptors in the human thymus. V lost 7 bases and J 5 bases, leaving 14 bases between the germline ends. The CDR3 runs 14 residues. Germline V gene data show CDR1 as MNHEY and CDR2 as SMNVEV (reference sequence). Separately, the same data were catalogued under a study of human thymus T cells.

The chain uses TRBV27 and TRBJ2-2; perhaps TRBD2 as D (6 bases). The sequence came from a boy under two years old with a congenital heart defect. The sequenced sample consisted of thymocytes. The CDR3 is CASILRAGTGELFF. Here the CDR3 DNA reads TGTGCCAGCATTCTCAGGGCGGGAACCGGGGAGCTGTTTTTT.